This entry is about one TCR beta chain. As a fraction of the sample, this clone is large (0.1 to 1%). Its binding antigen is unknown. No much larger clonotype is one base removed from it; base qualities were not supplied. The cohort consisted of some 670 healthy bone marrow donors. All cohort members were sampled while nominally healthy, although unrecorded immune exposures were likely present. The donor tested CMV seropositive and was one of the 289 seropositive cohort members. A peripheral blood sample was collected from each donor, and TCR beta sequencing was performed on peripheral blood mononuclear cells. The Qiagen DNeasy Blood Extraction Kit was used to extract genomic DNA from the blood cell samples. The library was made by the immunoSEQ multiplex PCR assay. For the multiplex PCR, a mixture combining 60 forward primers for TCR Vbeta segments and 13 reverse primers for TCR Jbeta segments was used. A multiplex PCR assay on genomic DNA amplified the CDR3 region of rearranged TCR beta genes. Amplified TCR beta libraries were sequenced as 87-base-pair reads on the Illumina HiSeq System. Per the authors' processing: A later analysis counted some 74 million unique TCR beta chains across the 650 to 700 repertoires, and some 12 million of these chains were shared by at least two donors. Raw reads were error-corrected and collapsed into unique sequences by a nearest-neighbor algorithm in which closely related sequences were merged to remove PCR and sequencing errors. V, D and J gene segments were assigned by aligning CDR3 sequences to IMGT reference sequences. For a sequence to be retained, at least a six-nucleotide match to both a V gene segment and a J gene segment was required. A rearrangement was called productive if the CDR3 had no stop codons and remained in frame with V and J, and every other rearrangement was called non-productive. Following IMGT convention, CDR3 was defined as the stretch from the second conserved V-encoded cysteine to the conserved J-encoded phenylalanine. Sequences without an unambiguous match to a single V gene segment were excluded from the earlier analysis of several hundred of the donors. An earlier analysis of a few hundred of the donors classified V segments as functional when productive rearrangements were above 56.7% and as segregating when the standard deviation between donors was above 5%. To diagnose cytomegalovirus status from the catalog of TCR beta chain sequences, a statistical classification framework was built. V and J gene assignment, in a later analysis, came from comparing TCR nucleotide sequences with IMGT/GENE-DB human TR gene sequences. Using the TCRdist pipeline, a later analysis assigned CDR3 sequences along with most-parsimonious VDJ recombination scenarios. In a later analysis, each TCR beta chain was defined by its CDR3 amino acid sequence together with its V-gene family, and reads without a unique V-gene family were excluded. To address suspected cross-contamination and a sequencing artifact, a later analysis removed 450 to 700 highly shared, low-generation-probability nucleotide sequences. In a later analysis, a clonal expansion index for each public chain was calculated from normalized within-repertoire ranks of inferred template counts. In a later analysis, generation probabilities were computed with a VDJ recombination model fitted to out-of-frame rearrangements, and the resulting probabilities were checked against IGoR. In a later analysis, TCR-TCR, TCR-HLA and TCR-CMV co-occurrence was scored with hypergeometric tests, and a repertoire-size bias correction was applied to TCR pairs. In a later analysis, false discovery rates were estimated by permuting HLA or CMV assignments 20 times. A later analysis grouped co-occurring TCRs with DBSCAN, adding TCRdist sequence similarity when clustering within HLA-allele-positive subsets. Repertoires with fewer than 30,000 or more than 120,000 public chains, plus five repertoires with anomalous nucleotide sharing, were excluded from co-occurrence clustering. Held by TCRdb, this immuneACCESS table contains in-frame sequences only and omits some clones. Under half of the omission traces to an unresolved V gene where checked; the cause of the rest is unknown. D and trimming come from the DNA, and the V and J calls and clone size come from that table. The sample records some 85,000 clones, more than 60% of which are singletons. The top ten hold 5% to 7% of the sample.

This specimen belongs to a study of cytomegalovirus exposure and HLA in healthy donors (dated by TCRdb to the late 2010s). General notes on the study: In an earlier analysis of some 550 of the donors, about 260 Gb of sequence data and 120 million or so unique TCR beta sequences from about 180 million T cells were reported. About 280 gigabases of sequencing data and tens of millions of unique TCR sequences were included in an early release covering roughly 700 HLA-typed donors. Of the roughly 410 genotyped donors, 81% were placed in the genetic ancestry cluster associated with self-reported Caucasian donors. The study was designed to test whether signatures of past pathogen exposure could be identified by cataloging public T cell receptors. The T cell repertoires of some 700 subjects were profiled by immunosequencing and related to cytomegalovirus serostatus. Along with the roughly 670-subject first cohort, a separate validation cohort of around 110 different subjects was used. To predict cytomegalovirus infection status, the study brought together high-throughput TCR immunosequencing, statistical association of individual TCRs with disease status, and machine learning. A later analysis re-examined previously published TCR beta repertoires from just over 650 donors and added high-resolution HLA genotyping to investigate patterns of TCR occurrence. Rather than drawing on any new phenotypic data, the later analysis identified candidate immune exposures from TCR beta sequences and the way those sequences occurred across donors. An earlier analysis of a few hundred of the donors applied high-throughput TCR beta sequencing to assess whether each TCR beta V gene segment acted as functional or pseudogenic. Donor age, sex, ethnicity and CMV serostatus were collected together with the repertoire data. Genome-wide SNP genotypes for about 55% of the roughly 670 donors were used in a later genetic analysis, which treated that subset as a discovery cohort. All discovery cohort repertoires had been generated using a single sequencing platform. HLA typing included class I and class II loci at four-digit resolution. Typing coverage differed by locus: A, B, C, DRB1 and DQB1 were typed in about 629-630 donors, DQA1 in about 500, DPA1 in around 610, and DPB1 in just under 490. Because of strong linkage in the cohort, roughly five DR-DQ haplotypes were treated as single units for association and clustering. Among about 400 genotyped donors of the cohort, an average of approximately 240,000 unique TCR beta nucleotide sequences was sequenced per donor, of which 15% to 20% were non-productive. The research as a whole found: HLA typing was unavailable for some donors at each locus, so association tests used only the typed subset. The 87-base-pair reads could not distinguish some IMGT-functional V segments, including TRBV6-2 and TRBV6-3, so those segments were excluded. In the study, around 150 TCR beta chains were listed as associated with cytomegalovirus. In a later analysis, several top co-occurrence clusters were reported to appear linked to parvovirus B19, influenza, CMV and Epstein-Barr virus. In a later analysis, HLA-associated TCR beta chains were found to be more clonally expanded and to have lower generation probabilities than equally common non-associated chains. Assigning TCR associations to individual alleles was difficult when HLA alleles, especially DR and DQ, strongly co-occurred. Three of the identified cytomegalovirus-associated TCR beta chains were confirmed in vitro to be specific for cytomegalovirus antigens. Broadly in line with IMGT annotations, most TCR beta V segments showed up in productive rearrangements about 87% or about 30% of the time in an earlier analysis of around 600 of the donors. Most TCR sequences were seen in very few donors, while some public TCRs were found in many individuals. A further reported finding was that TCR beta sequences accurately predicted the HLA-A and HLA-B alleles for most subjects in the first cohort. Because counts were too low, about 15 rarely observed V segments, including chromosome 9 orphons, were left out of the earlier analysis of about 620 of the donors. Linkage disequilibrium might explain the correlated functional status among segregating V segments, but an unknown experimental factor could not be ruled out. A cluster of highly shared sequence variants was judged likely to represent a technical artifact of the sequencing pipeline. At a false discovery rate of 0.05, a later analysis linked 16,951 TCR beta sequences to specific HLA alleles. According to the authors, the approach could potentially be generalized to other disease states and immunological phenotypes. According to a later analysis, TCR association rates differed among HLA loci, with DRB1 alleles showing the most associated TCRs and HLA-C alleles showing the fewest. CMV serostatus was the only immune exposure information available for the cohort. In a later analysis, most CMV-associated TCR beta chains were found to appear HLA-restricted, with HLA associations seemingly driven largely by CMV exposure. The cohort was sequenced for TCR beta chains only, and without alpha or paired-chain data the features that could be detected were limited. In a later genetic analysis, a missense DCLRE1C variant was associated with V-gene and J-gene trimming of TCR beta chains, and the association was replicated in an independent cohort. According to a later genetic analysis, donors in an Asian-associated ancestry cluster had fewer N-insertions in productive TCRs than the roughly 700-donor mean. Sequencing depth was assumed to be roughly uniform across donors in the presence/absence analyses, though that assumption may not hold. The classifier was reported to diagnose cytomegalovirus status with high specificity and sensitivity in both the original cohort and the validation cohort.

For CDR1 and CDR2, the germline V gene (reference sequence) lists SEHNR and FQNEAQ. V is reduced by 3 bases and J by 3 bases, leaving a spacing of 14 bases between them. The CDR3 sequence holds 16 residues, the cysteine and phenylalanine included. The retained sequence is limited to the CDR3, 48 bases, with the frame set at the first base. In this chain, TRBV7-9 is recombined with TRBJ1-4; the best D guess is TRBD1, with 6 bases matching. This TCR came from a man younger than 35 in good health and CMV-seropositive. Sequenced input: PBMCs. The DNA is TGTGCCAGCAGCTTCAGATACAGGGTGGCTAATGAAAAACTGTTTTTT. Translated, this is CASSFRYRVANEKLFF. The full variable domain, with segments outside the CDR3 supplied by the reference TRBV7-9 and TRBJ1-4 proteins, appears as DTGVSQNPRHKITKRGQNVTFRCDPISEHNRLYWYRQTLGQGPEFLTYFQNEAQLEKSRLLSDRFSAERPKGSFSTLEIQRTEQGDSAMYLCASSFRYRVANEKLFFGSGTQLSVL.